The 8 T cell receptor beta chains presented below share a single source sample, sequenced in a study of cytomegalovirus exposure and HLA in healthy donors. PCR used 60 Vbeta primers and 13 Jbeta primers. The repertoire was sequenced with immunoSEQ multiplex PCR; TCRdb's copy has only in-frame clones and lacks some. Here the sample spans about 99,000 clones, about 80% being singletons. The sample comprised PBMCs. These receptors were obtained from a man aged 55 to 69 in good health and CMV-seropositive.

The chain recombines TRBV7-9 with TRBJ2-1, with no clear D. This CDR3 has 15 amino acids. In germline, CDR1 is SEHNR, CDR2 FQNEAQ (reference sequence). The V gene lost 2 bases and the J gene lost 1 base, with 9 bases spanning the gap. The chain's CDR3 is CASSLYESSYNEQFF. As DNA, the CDR3 is TGTGCCAGCAGCTTATACGAGAGTTCCTACAATGAGCAGTTCTTC.

This sequence joins TRBV11-1 and TRBJ1-1, with 7 bases lining up with TRBD1. CDR1 SGHAT and CDR2 FQDESV come from the germline V gene (reference sequence). J lost 7 bases, V lost 1 base, and 12 bases had no gene match. The CDR3 runs to 16 residues. DNA of the CDR3: TGTGCCAGCAGCTTAGTTTCGGTAGGGGGCGTCGGTGAAGCTTTCTTT. It translates to CASSLVSVGGVGEAFF. Combining the CDR3 with reference TRBV11-1 and TRBJ1-1 gives the whole variable domain EAEVAQSPRYKITEKSQAVAFWCDPISGHATLYWYRQILGQGPELLVQFQDESVVDDSQLPKDRFSAERLKGVDSTLKIQPAELGDSAMYLCASSLVSVGGVGEAFFGQGTRLTVV.

This clone was recorded a few times. The rearrangement links TRBV6-1 to TRBJ1-6, with no clear D. The CDR3 sequence is 14 residues long. The germline CDR1 and CDR2 sequences are MNHNS and SASEGT. The V end was cut by 6 bases, the J end by 8 bases, with 14 bases between. As DNA, the CDR3 is TGTGCCAGCAGAGCCGCGTACCGGGATTCACCCCTCCACTTT. It yields the protein CASRAAYRDSPLHF.

This rearrangement joins TRBV7-9 to TRBJ2-3; 8 bases align to TRBD2. The CDR3 is made up of 14 amino acids. CDR1 and CDR2 from the germline V gene are SEHNR and FQNEAQ (reference sequence). J gave up 4 bases and V 4 bases, and 4 bases lay outside the gene matches. The CDR3 DNA sequence: TGTGCCAGCAGCTCCGGGGGGGCGCCAGATACGCAGTATTTT. It yields the protein CASSSGGAPDTQYF.

The V gene is TRBV5-1, the J gene TRBJ2-3; D is unclear. CDR1 and CDR2 (germline): SGHRS, YFSETQ. V lost 0 bases, J lost 2 bases, and 7 bases lay in between. The CDR3 runs to 14 residues. The CDR3 here is CASSLELDTDTQYF. CDR3 coding DNA: TGCGCCAGCAGCTTGGAGCTAGACACAGATACGCAGTATTTT.

The chain links TRBV19 to TRBJ2-3, with 10 nucleotides matching TRBD1. Germline assignment: CDR1 LNHDA and CDR2 SQIVND (reference sequence). Trimming at V came to 2 bases and at J to 0 bases, leaving 8 bases not matched to a gene. This CDR3 has 18 amino acids. Written as DNA, the CDR3 is TGTGCCAGTAGTATATTCCCCGGGACAGGGGATAGCACAGATACGCAGTATTTT. Amino acid sequence: CASSIFPGTGDSTDTQYF.

This chain uses TRBV4-1 with TRBJ2-5; TRBD2 is a possible D gene (6 bases). Trimming cost V 8 bases and J 2 bases, with 24 bases left between them. The CDR3 has 17 residues. The germline V gene has CDR1 MGHRA and CDR2 YSYEKL. The DNA of the CDR3 is TGCGCCAGCGGCTTAACCCCCCGGGGGATCGGTCAAGAGACCCAGTACTTC. This sequence encodes CASGLTPRGIGQETQYF.

This clone has just one count. The chain's CDR3 is CASRLQGAGETQYF. CDR3 sequence (DNA): TGTGCCAGCAGACTTCAGGGGGCCGGTGAGACCCAGTACTTC. The rearrangement uses TRBV28 and TRBJ2-5; 8 bases fit TRBD1. Germline assignment: CDR1 MDHEN and CDR2 SYDVKM. This CDR3 contains 14 residues. The V segment lost 6 bases and the J segment 5 bases; nucleotides outside the gene matches: 8.